Below are 9 T cell receptor beta chains sequenced from a single sample in a study of blood T cell repertoires in COVID-19. Only in-frame clones appear in the TCRdb table, and some are missing; sequencing was by immunoSEQ multiplex PCR. Of 200,000 to 250,000 clones listed, 70% to 90% were seen once; the top ten hold approximately 14%. The sequencing input was PBMCs or T cells enriched from blood (not recorded which). All receptors derive from a woman aged 45-65 years with acute COVID-19.

The rearrangement links TRBV3-1 (or the pseudogene TRBV3-2) to TRBJ2-1, with a tentative D call TRBD2 (6 bases). From germline, CDR1 is LGHDT and CDR2 YNNKEL (reference sequence). Trimming stripped 1 base from V and 0 bases from J, with 16 bases between. The CDR3 consists of 18 residues. DNA for the CDR3: TGTGCCAGCAGCCAAGTCCCCTCTCGGGGGTCCTCCTACAATGAGCAGTTCTTC. It yields the protein CASSQVPSRGSSYNEQFF.

V and J are TRBV28 and TRBJ2-7, with TRBD1 matching 9 bases. CDR3 length equals 13 residues. V gave up 7 bases and J gave up 5 bases; unmatched junction bases: 6. CDR1 is MDHEN and CDR2 is SYDVKM in the germline V gene. In DNA form, the CDR3 reads TGTGCCAGCAATGGACAGGGGTTCAACGAGCAGTACTTC. This gives the protein CASNGQGFNEQYF.

This clone was detected a few times. V and J are TRBV19 and TRBJ1-1; D remains unclear. The germline V and J ends were trimmed by 5 bases and 6 bases, with 7 bases remaining between them. The CDR3 runs to 11 residues. Per the germline V gene, CDR1 is LNHDA and CDR2 is SQIVND (reference sequence). In DNA, the CDR3 is TGTGCCAGTAGTTCCCGGGCTGAAGCTTTCTTT. Its translation is CASSSRAEAFF.

The chain has TRBV7-9 and TRBJ1-1, with 9 nucleotides matching TRBD1. CDR1 SEHNR and CDR2 FQNEAQ come from the germline V gene (reference sequence). Trimming cost V 7 bases and J 4 bases; bases outside gene matches: 7. The CDR3 has 14 residues. This CDR3 is CASTRDRVRTEAFF. CDR3 sequence (DNA): TGTGCCAGCACCCGGGACAGGGTGCGCACTGAAGCTTTCTTT.

The rearrangement uses TRBV19 and TRBJ2-7; 7 nucleotides align to TRBD1. CDR3 length: 14 residues. Germline V gene data show CDR1 as LNHDA and CDR2 as SQIVND (reference sequence). J was trimmed by 0 bases and V by 5 bases; bases with no gene match: 4. CDR3 amino acids: CASSPQGISYEQYF. Written as DNA, the CDR3 is TGTGCCAGTAGTCCACAGGGGATCTCCTACGAGCAGTACTTC.

This clone turned up a few times. J is TRBJ2-7 and V is TRBV28; TRBD1 is a possible D gene (5 bases). V lost 8 bases to trimming and J lost 5 bases, with 19 bases between them. Germline assignment: CDR1 MDHEN and CDR2 SYDVKM. The CDR3 runs to 14 residues. CDR3 nucleotide sequence: TGTGCCAGCGGCCCAGCAGTATGGGGCAACGAGCAGTACTTC. Translated: CASGPAVWGNEQYF. Full variable domain (missing parts from reference TRBV28 and TRBJ2-7): DVKVTQSSRYLVKRTGEKVFLECVQDMDHENMFWYRQDPGLGLRLIYFSYDVKMKEKGDIPEGYSVSREKKERFSLILESASTNQTSMYLCASGPAVWGNEQYFGPGTRLTVT.

The CDR3 protein is CASSSRDRLNYGYTF. Written as DNA, the CDR3 is TGTGCCAGCAGTTCGCGGGACAGACTCAACTATGGCTACACCTTC. V and J are TRBV28 and TRBJ1-2, with TRBD1 identical over 7 bases. The V gene end was trimmed by 4 bases and the J gene end by 2 bases; junction bases not matched to a gene: 7. This CDR3 has 15 residues. Per germline, CDR1 MDHEN and CDR2 SYDVKM.

This chain joins TRBV11-3 and TRBJ2-3, with TRBD2 matching over 8 bases. The CDR3 has 16 residues. Per the germline V gene, CDR1 is SGHNT and CDR2 is YENEEA. V gave up 5 bases and J gave up 6 bases; unmatched junction bases: 13. CDR3 loop: CASSPGGGSDSDTQYF. For the CDR3, the DNA is TGTGCCAGCAGCCCGGGGGGGGGCTCTGATTCGGATACGCAGTATTTT.

The V gene is TRBV6-5, the J gene TRBJ1-3, with D possibly matching TRBD1 (6 bases). CDR1 is MNHEY and CDR2 is SVGAGI in the germline V gene. This CDR3 has 13 amino acids. Between the trimmed V and J ends, which lost 2 bases and 4 bases, there was a span of 6 bases. The CDR3 sequence is CASSYDRGNTIYF. CDR3 in DNA: TGTGCCAGCAGTTACGACAGGGGAAACACCATATATTTT.